This T cell receptor beta chain was documented in a study of cytomegalovirus exposure and HLA in healthy donors. Study information: In an earlier analysis, 90 million to 130 million unique TCR beta sequences were found from 150 million to 200 million T cells.

As for the donors, each was a healthy bone marrow donor. PCR was performed using 60 Vbeta and 13 Jbeta primers. TCRdb's table, derived via immunoSEQ multiplex PCR, lists solely in-frame clones and lacks some. This table holds around 130,000 clones, approximately 85% found once. V shed 2 bases, J shed 2 bases, and the junction held 7 bases outside the gene matches. The CDR3 is made up of 17 amino acids. Looked up from germline, CDR1 is SEHNR and CDR2 is FQNEAQ (reference sequence). Sequencing used PBMCs. The J gene is TRBJ1-4, the V gene TRBV7-9; 8 bases agree with TRBD1. This TCR was recovered from a woman in her twenties or thirties in good health and CMV-seropositive. This CDR3 reads CASSLMAGGATNEKLFF. CDR3 coding DNA: TGTGCCAGCAGCTTAATGGCAGGGGGCGCGACTAATGAAAAACTGTTTTTT.